This T cell receptor (beta chain) is drawn from a study of early T cells in non-severe SARS-CoV-2 infection. About the study: Chains were not paired, and sequencing was done on bulk RNA from unsorted whole blood. Regarding the study as a whole: Private and CD4 specificities were missed by VDJdb matching, which favored anti-spike CD8 responses.

With regard to this clonotype: Its specificity is not known.

Germline V CDR1 and CDR2: MDHEN, SYDVKM. V was cut by 3 bases and J by 4 bases, with 8 bases left in between. There are 13 residues in the CDR3. MiXCR was run by TCRdb on the 5' RACE reads, yielding one entry per CDR3 protein. The sample records over 50,000 distinct CDR3 sequences, about 10% being singletons. The specimen was whole blood. The V and J genes are TRBV28 and TRBJ2-3, with D perhaps matching TRBD2 (5 bases). The sequence came from an adult who was a healthcare worker with PCR-confirmed SARS-CoV-2 infection or an uninfected control (not recorded which). The CDR3 bases are TGTGCCAGCAGTTTTCACGGGGCAGATACGCAGTATTTT. It yields the protein CASSFHGADTQYF.